The table lists the clone carrying this T cell receptor (beta chain) with a few counts. Its antigen is unidentified. The sample is drawn from a study of CD8+CD57+ T cells in acquired aplastic anemia. Looking at the study overall: Each DNA sample taken from sorted CD4+ and CD8+ cells came to approximately 3 ug on average. Study findings and constraints: The same twenty-nine CD8+ CDR3 sequences occurred in patients and in controls.

Investigators profiled TCR beta VDJ and CDR3 from genomic DNA template. TCRdb re-analysed the reads in MiXCR, keeping a single row per CDR3 protein. The table records approximately 220,000 distinct CDR3 sequences, approximately 45% of them present only once. Sequenced patients had shown CD8+CD57+ cell expansion by flow cytometry. All patients had severe acquired aplastic anemia. This TCR came from a human donor with aplastic anemia. The material sequenced was sorted CD4+, CD8+, or CD8+CD57+ T cells (not recorded which) from PBMCs.

The CDR3 spells CASSIRKRGDPYLEDGYTF. The CDR3 nucleotides are TGTGCCAGCAGCATACGGAAACGGGGCGATCCGTACCTCGAGGATGGCTACACCTTC. The chain couples TRBV3-2 to TRBJ1-2; no DNA check was done on the table's D call, TRBD1. TRBV3-2 is recorded as a pseudogene. CDR3 length: 19 amino acids.